These 23 T cell receptor beta chains were all obtained from the same sample, sequenced in a study of CD8 T cells in Susac syndrome. Random hexamers were used to reverse transcribe roughly 0.45 to 1 ug of RNA. A single record per CDR3 protein comes from TCRdb applying MiXCR to the immunoSEQ multiplex PCR reads. The table lists approximately 120,000 distinct CDR3 sequences, roughly 95% of them singletons, with under 0.1% in the top ten. Sequencing was performed on CD4+ T cells from PBMCs. Source of these receptors: a human donor in good health.

This clonotype came up once. This chain links TRBV3-1 with TRBJ2-7; 9 bases are a match to TRBD1. CDR1 LGHDT and CDR2 YNNKEL come from the germline V gene (reference sequence). The CDR3 covers 17 residues. After removal of 1 base from V and 5 bases from J, the junction contained 12 bases not matched to a gene. The CDR3 DNA is TGTGCCAGCAGCCAAGCTTTAGGAGGACAGGGGCGTCACGAGCAGTACTTC. Translating gives CASSQALGGQGRHEQYF.

This chain uses TRBV4-3 with TRBJ2-2, with 11 positions matching TRBD2. CDR1 and CDR2 (germline): LGHNA, YSLEER. The CDR3 sequence is 17 residues long. Trimming took 3 bases from V and 5 from J; bases not matched to a gene: 8. The CDR3 reads CASSHGGLAGGTGELFF. CDR3 DNA sequence: TGCGCCAGCAGCCACGGGGGCCTAGCGGGAGGTACCGGGGAGCTGTTTTTT.

The V and J genes are TRBV2 and TRBJ2-7; 10 bases match TRBD2. This CDR3 has 15 amino acids. CDR1 SNHLY and CDR2 FYNNEI come from the germline V gene. The junction had 7 bases not matched to a gene; V was cut back by 8 bases and J by 0 bases. The CDR3 reads CASPDVAGGSYEQYF. The DNA of the CDR3 is TGTGCCAGCCCAGACGTAGCGGGGGGCTCCTACGAGCAGTACTTC.

The chain combines TRBV5-8 with TRBJ2-1, with D unresolved. CDR3 size: 12 residues. V was cut by 1 base and J by 10 bases, with 9 bases left in between. Looked up from germline, CDR1 is SGHTS and CDR2 is YDEGEE. The CDR3: CASSLLGREQFF. Here the CDR3 DNA reads TGTGCCAGCAGCTTGTTGGGCAGGGAGCAGTTCTTC. The whole variable domain, filled in from reference TRBV5-8 and TRBJ2-1, reads EAGVTQSPTHLIKTRGQQATLRCSPISGHTSVYWYQQALGLGLQFLLWYDEGEERNRGNFPPRFSGRQFPNYSSELNVNALELEDSALYLCASSLLGREQFFGPGTRLTVL.

This clonotype has only one observation. V gene TRBV7-9 combines with J gene TRBJ1-1; D is possibly TRBD1 (5 bases). Germline assignment: CDR1 SEHNR and CDR2 FQNEAQ (reference sequence). This CDR3 is built from 14 residues. V was cut by 3 bases and J by 0 bases, with 8 bases left in between. The CDR3 sequence is CASSFRQMNTEAFF. DNA for the CDR3: TGTGCCAGCAGCTTCCGACAGATGAACACTGAAGCTTTCTTT.

The V gene is TRBV5-6, the J gene TRBJ2-1; 9 bases agree with TRBD2. Germline V CDR1 and CDR2: SGHDT, YYEEEE. V dropped 0 bases and J dropped 2; count of bases not matched to a gene: 3. The CDR3 consists of 16 residues. In DNA form, the CDR3 reads TGTGCCAGCAGCTTGGTAGCGGGAGCCCCCTACAATGAGCAGTTCTTC. Amino acids: CASSLVAGAPYNEQFF.

The rearrangement links TRBV7-9 to TRBJ2-4; TRBD1 might be the D (5 bases). V was trimmed by 1 base and J by 9 bases, leaving 16 bases between them. Looked up from germline, CDR1 is SEHNR and CDR2 is FQNEAQ (reference sequence). This CDR3 region has 15 residues. The CDR3 reads CASSLVSGREGIQYF. As DNA, the CDR3 is TGTGCCAGCAGCTTAGTATCGGGCAGGGAAGGCATTCAGTACTTC.

The chain has TRBV6-5 and TRBJ2-7, with D perhaps matching TRBD2 (7 bases). CDR1 is MNHEY and CDR2 is SVGAGI in the germline V gene. With 7 bases removed from V and 3 bases from J, the gap between germline ends came to 16 bases. This CDR3 has 14 amino acids. This chain's CDR3 is CASTSGGGGYEQYF. CDR3 nucleotides: TGTGCCAGCACCTCCGGGGGCGGGGGCTACGAGCAGTACTTC.

The gene calls are TRBV6-5 and TRBJ2-7, with 7 bases matching TRBD1. The CDR3 spans 15 residues. J was trimmed by 2 bases and V by 2 bases; bases with no gene match: 6. Per the germline V gene, CDR1 is MNHEY and CDR2 is SVGAGI. The CDR3, as DNA: TGTGCCAGCAGTTACCCCCGACAGGGAACCTACGAGCAGTACTTC. This sequence encodes CASSYPRQGTYEQYF.

The chain joins TRBV4-2 to TRBJ1-5; no clear D. This CDR3 is 18 amino acids long. The V gene lost 3 bases and the J gene lost 0 bases, with 18 bases spanning the gap. Germline V gives CDR1 LGHNA, CDR2 YNFKEQ. DNA for the CDR3: TGTGCCAGCAGCCAGCTCTTACAGACGAGCAATAGCAATCAGCCCCAGCATTTT. Translating it yields CASSQLLQTSNSNQPQHF.

The chain couples TRBV7-2 to TRBJ1-3; TRBD1 might be the D (6 bases). This CDR3 is built from 16 residues. From germline, CDR1 is SGHTA and CDR2 FQGNSA. V was pared by 1 base and J by 0 bases, with 10 bases between. CDR3 sequence: CASSLVTGSSGNTIYF. In DNA, the CDR3 is TGTGCCAGCAGCTTAGTTACAGGGAGCTCTGGAAACACCATATATTTT.

The rearrangement uses TRBV5-4 and TRBJ2-1, with D maybe TRBD1 (6 bases). CDR3 length equals 14 residues. Germline CDR1 is SGHNT and CDR2 is YYREEE (reference sequence). The V end was cut by 5 bases, the J end by 2 bases, with 11 bases between. DNA for the CDR3: TGTGCCAGCAGGGGGGACATTGCCTACAATGAGCAGTTCTTC. It yields the protein CASRGDIAYNEQFF.

The chain is built from TRBV4-2 and TRBJ2-2, with 8 bases matching TRBD2. With V trimmed by 1 base and J by 6 bases, 7 bases remained unmatched. The CDR3 loop spans 16 amino acids. Per the germline V gene, CDR1 is LGHNA and CDR2 is YNFKEQ. CDR3 sequence (DNA): TGTGCCAGCAGCCAAGTAAAGCGGGGGACGGCCGGGGAGCTGTTTTTT. This codes for CASSQVKRGTAGELFF.

The chain carries TRBV2 and TRBJ1-5; no clear D. The CDR3 loop spans 12 amino acids. The V end lost 0 bases, the J end lost 16 bases, and 13 bases lay between the germline ends. CDR1 SNHLY and CDR2 FYNNEI come from the germline V gene. DNA for the CDR3: TGTGCCAGCAGTGAAGCTGCCCCATCCGGCCATTTT. Its translation is CASSEAAPSGHF.

This chain connects TRBV20-1 to TRBJ2-3; 7 nucleotides align to TRBD2. Germline CDR1 is DFQATT and CDR2 is SNEGSKA (reference sequence). This CDR3 has 13 amino acids. V gave up 3 bases and J gave up 15 bases; unmatched junction bases: 15. The CDR3, as DNA: TGCAGTGCTAGCCCCGGGGGGTACGGAGGAACCTATTTT. The encoded protein is CSASPGGYGGTYF.

V gene TRBV7-8 combines with J gene TRBJ2-5, with a tentative D call TRBD2 (6 bases). V was clipped by 1 base and J by 5 bases, with 17 bases between them. Per the germline V gene, CDR1 is SGHVS and CDR2 is FQNEAQ. This CDR3 comprises 16 residues. The CDR3 loop is CASSLGRGRVSETQYF. In DNA, the CDR3 is TGTGCCAGCAGCTTAGGGAGGGGAAGGGTTAGCGAGACCCAGTACTTC.

V gene TRBV29-1 combines with J gene TRBJ2-1; D is unresolved. The CDR3 contains 15 residues. Trimming removed 2 bases from V and 0 bases from J, with 11 bases in between. The germline V gene has CDR1 SQVTM and CDR2 ANQGSEA. The CDR3 sequence: CSVEYDTGSYNEQFF. In DNA form, the CDR3 reads TGCAGCGTTGAATACGATACGGGCTCCTACAATGAGCAGTTCTTC.

This chain links TRBV6-5 with TRBJ1-4, with D perhaps matching TRBD1 (6 bases). The V end was cut by 0 bases, the J end by 8 bases, with 13 bases between. The V gene's germline CDR1 is MNHEY and CDR2 SVGAGI. CDR3 size: 15 residues. For the CDR3, the DNA is TGTGCCAGCAGTTACTCGGGCGGGGGCCGAGAAAAACTGTTTTTT. It encodes CASSYSGGGREKLFF.

The gene calls are TRBV6-2 or TRBV6-3 and TRBJ1-1; 9 nucleotides match TRBD1. With V trimmed by 5 bases and J by 0 bases, 1 base remained unmatched. The CDR3 is 14 residues long. The germline V gene encodes CDR1 MNHEY and CDR2 SVGEGT. This CDR3 reads CASSGDRVNTEAFF. The DNA of the CDR3 is TGTGCCAGCAGTGGGGACAGGGTGAACACTGAAGCTTTCTTT.

This clonotype has a single count. This chain joins TRBV28 and TRBJ1-4; TRBD1 agrees at 10 bases. With V trimmed by 6 bases and J by 7 bases, 11 bases remained unmatched. Germline CDR1 reads MDHEN; CDR2 reads SYDVKM. The CDR3 contains 16 residues. CDR3 sequence reads: CASSSTGTGVGEKLFF. The CDR3 coding sequence is TGTGCCAGCAGCAGCACCGGGACAGGGGTCGGTGAAAAACTGTTTTTT.

The rearrangement joins TRBV12-3 or TRBV12-4 to TRBJ2-5; D is perhaps TRBD1 (5 bases). The CDR3 loop spans 14 amino acids. V was shortened by 5 bases and J by 5 bases, with 15 bases between the two germline ends. The CDR3, as DNA: TGTGCCAGCAGTCCCCTGGGGCGGCTGGAGACCCAGTACTTC. This translates into CASSPLGRLETQYF.

The chain has TRBV7-2 and TRBJ1-5, with 11 bases matching TRBD1. The CDR3 is 14 amino acids. Trimming cost V 5 bases and J 6 bases; bases outside gene matches: 3. Germline loops: CDR1 SGHTA, CDR2 FQGNSA. The DNA of the CDR3 is TGTGCCAGCAGCCCGGACAGGGGGCCTCAGCCCCAGCATTTT. Protein product: CASSPDRGPQPQHF.

This sequence joins TRBV12-3 or TRBV12-4 and TRBJ1-1, with 7 positions matching TRBD1. V lost 2 bases, J lost 0 bases, and 0 bases stayed unmatched. The CDR3 loop spans 14 amino acids. The CDR3 here is CASSLTGVNTEAFF. CDR3 DNA: TGTGCCAGCAGTTTAACAGGGGTGAACACTGAAGCTTTCTTT.